The clone carrying this T cell receptor beta chain was recorded many times. Its target is not known. The V end lost 2 bases, the J end lost 13 bases, and 11 bases lay between the germline ends. The CDR3 consists of 12 residues. TCR beta libraries were built with iRepertoire HTBI primers and Arm-PCR of CDR3 regions. TCRdb processed the multiplex PCR reads anew with MiXCR; each CDR3 protein has one entry. Of roughly 420,000 distinct CDR3 sequences listed, roughly 16% are singletons. The entry originates in a study of regulatory T cells in long-lasting Graves disease. Whole-study context: Graves' patients (newly diagnosed) had been on antithyroid drugs under 3 months.

The time point denotes: newly diagnosed GD, antithyroid drugs for less than 3 months. RNA isolated from PBMCs was used to make the TCR library. Roughly 8.2 milliliters of peripheral blood were drawn into EDTA tubes. General study points: Persistent cases of Graves' showed reduced TCR diversity relative to newly diagnosed patients. Newly diagnosed disease favored TRBV20-1 and TRBJ2-1 over persistent disease.

The chain employs TRBV12-3 or TRBV12-4 and TRBJ1-4, with D uncertain. The sample was peripheral blood mononuclear cells (PBMCs), taken at new diagnosis, from a patient treated with antithyroid drugs. This receptor was identified in a female donor with Graves disease. CDR3 nucleotide sequence: TGTGCCAGCAGTTTATCCCAGGTCTTACTGTTTTTT. Residues: CASSLSQVLLFF.